What follows are 5 T cell receptor beta chains derived from one specimen sequenced in a study of tumor-infiltrating lymphocytes in primary liver carcinoma. Making TCR beta cDNA involved approximately 480 ng total RNA and a constant-region primer. For TCR beta, libraries were produced by three nested multiplex PCR rounds using slightly modified ARM-PCR. Primers for the first two PCR rounds were TRBV1-TRBV30 forward primers and a C-beta reverse primer (approximately 10 cycles per round). TCRdb ran MiXCR on the multiplex PCR reads and lists one entry per CDR3 protein. The profile shows 35,000 to 40,000 distinct CDR3 sequences, more than 60% of them singletons. For each extraction, RNA and DNA were obtained together from approximately 20-30 mg of unsorted bulk tissue. Sequencing was performed on tumor-adjacent normal liver tissue. The receptor source for this set is a man in his forties with primary liver carcinoma and hepatitis B virus infection.

Points on this clonotype: One junction end disagrees with the germline gene, perhaps due to a read error. The chain is built from TRBV12-3 or TRBV12-4 and TRBJ2-1; tentative D call: TRBD2 (5 bases). This CDR3 is built from 16 residues. Written as DNA, the CDR3 is TGTCCCAGCAGAGGGCCCCGGTGGACCTCTCCGGATGGGCAGTTCTTC. Its translation is CPSRGPRWTSPDGQFF.

There are a few counts of this clonotype. This rearrangement joins TRBV20-1 to TRBJ1-2, with D perhaps TRBD1 (5 bases). Germline V gives CDR1 DFQATT, CDR2 SNEGSKA (reference sequence). The CDR3 has 12 amino acids. The ends were cut back, 1 base at V and 4 bases at J, with 7 bases in the middle. Here the CDR3 reads CSARVGVYGYTF. The CDR3 DNA sequence: TGCAGTGCTAGAGTAGGGGTCTATGGCTACACCTTC.

In regard to this clonotype: Its ends do not fully match the called genes, so a read error is possible. This sequence joins TRBV11-3 and TRBJ1-5; D remains ambiguous. Germline CDR1 is SGHNT and CDR2 is YENEEA. CDR3 length equals 15 residues. The CDR3 coding sequence is TGTGCCAGCAGCTTAGATCTGAAGGTGGCTCAGCCCCAACATTTT. Amino acids: CASSLDLKVAQPQHF.

Comment on this clonotype: Since a much larger clone is just one base distant, this may be a read error. The CDR3 DNA reads TGTGCCACCAGTGACTCCAGGATGGCGAGCTCCTATAATTCACCCCTCCACTTT. It is translated as CATSDSRMASSYNSPLHF. The chain carries TRBV24-1 and TRBJ1-6; no firm D call. Deletions cut 4 bases from V and 0 bases from J, with 15 bases between. CDR3 length: 18 residues. In germline, CDR1 is KGHDR, CDR2 SFDVKD.

A note on this clonotype: This is likely a read error, given that the CDR3 carries no conserved phenylalanine or tryptophan at its end. No DNA is shown, since the ends of the CDR3 on it are uncertain; the CDR3 is the one TCRdb lists. The chain employs TRBV11-3 and TRBJ1-1; no check of the table's D call, TRBD1, against the DNA was made. Termini included, the CDR3 measures 15 amino acids. The germline V gene encodes CDR1 SGHNT and CDR2 YENEEA. CDR3 residues: CACRRGESGDTEAFL.